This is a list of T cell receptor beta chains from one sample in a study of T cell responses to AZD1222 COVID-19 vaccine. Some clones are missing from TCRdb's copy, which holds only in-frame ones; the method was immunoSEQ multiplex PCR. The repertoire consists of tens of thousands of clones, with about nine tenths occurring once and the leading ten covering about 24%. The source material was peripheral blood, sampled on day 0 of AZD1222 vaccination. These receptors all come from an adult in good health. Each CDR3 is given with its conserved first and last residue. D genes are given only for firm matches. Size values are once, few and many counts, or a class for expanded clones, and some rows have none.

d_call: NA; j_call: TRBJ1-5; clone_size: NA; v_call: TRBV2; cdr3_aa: CASSDSNQPQHF; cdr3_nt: TGTGCCAGCAGTGATAGCAATCAGCCCCAGCATTTT
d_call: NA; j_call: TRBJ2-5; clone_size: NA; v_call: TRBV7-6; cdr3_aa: CASRREMGKRETQYF; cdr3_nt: TGTGCCAGCAGGCGCGAGATGGGGAAAAGGGAGACCCAGTACTTC
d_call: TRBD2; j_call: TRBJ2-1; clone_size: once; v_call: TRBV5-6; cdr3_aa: CASSVPLSGGINEQFF; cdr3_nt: TGTGCCAGCAGCGTCCCTCTGTCGGGGGGGATCAATGAGCAGTTCTTC
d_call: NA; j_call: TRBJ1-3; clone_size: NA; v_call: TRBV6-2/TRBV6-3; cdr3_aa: CASSLGGPGNTIYF; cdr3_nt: TGTGCCAGCAGTCTCGGGGGGCCCGGAAACACCATATATTTT
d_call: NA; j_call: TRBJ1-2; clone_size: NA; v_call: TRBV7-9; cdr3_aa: CASSIDGGGYGYTF; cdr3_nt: TGTGCCAGCAGCATCGATGGAGGGGGCTATGGCTACACCTTC
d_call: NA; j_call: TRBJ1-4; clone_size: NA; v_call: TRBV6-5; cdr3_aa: CASSPASNEKLFF; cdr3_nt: TGTGCCAGCAGTCCCGCCTCTAATGAAAAACTGTTTTTT
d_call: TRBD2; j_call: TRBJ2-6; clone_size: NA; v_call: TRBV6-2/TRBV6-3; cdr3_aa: CASSARGRAPGANVLTF; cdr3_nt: TGTGCCAGCAGTGCCCGGGGGAGGGCGCCCGGGGCCAACGTCCTGACTTTC
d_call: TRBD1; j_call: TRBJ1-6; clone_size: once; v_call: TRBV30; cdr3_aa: CAWSSTGTDLHF; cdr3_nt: TGTGCCTGGAGTTCCACCGGGACAGATCTCCACTTT
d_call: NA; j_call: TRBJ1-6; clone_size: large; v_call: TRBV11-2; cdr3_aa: CASSLGASPLHF; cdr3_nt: TGTGCCAGCAGCTTAGGGGCCTCACCCCTCCACTTT
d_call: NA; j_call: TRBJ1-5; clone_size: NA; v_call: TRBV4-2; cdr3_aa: CASSLGNRGNQPQHF; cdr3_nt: TGTGCCAGCAGCCTTGGGAACAGGGGCAATCAGCCCCAGCATTTT
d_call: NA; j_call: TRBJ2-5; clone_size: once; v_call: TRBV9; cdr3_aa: CASSPRASAEETQYF; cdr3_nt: TGTGCCAGCAGCCCCCGGGCCAGTGCCGAAGAGACCCAGTACTTC
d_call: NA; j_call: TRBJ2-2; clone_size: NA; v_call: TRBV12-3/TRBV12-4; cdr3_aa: CASSFSRTGELFF; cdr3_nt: TGTGCCAGCAGTTTTTCCCGGACCGGGGAGCTGTTTTTT
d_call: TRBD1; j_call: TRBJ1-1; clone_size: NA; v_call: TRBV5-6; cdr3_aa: CASSLGTGDGTEAFF; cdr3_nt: TGTGCCAGCAGCTTAGGGACAGGGGATGGCACTGAAGCTTTCTTT
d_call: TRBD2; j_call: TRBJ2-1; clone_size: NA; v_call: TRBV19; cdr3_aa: CASSIGTGGAYNEQFF; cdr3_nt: TGTGCCAGTAGTATAGGGACCGGGGGGGCCTACAATGAGCAGTTCTTC
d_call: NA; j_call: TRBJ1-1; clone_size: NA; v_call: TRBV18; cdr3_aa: CASSGQMLLRENTEAFF; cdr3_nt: TGTGCCAGCTCAGGGCAGATGCTTCTTAGGGAGAACACTGAAGCTTTCTTT
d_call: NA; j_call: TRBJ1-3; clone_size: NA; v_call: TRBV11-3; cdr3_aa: CASSFGPRNTIYF; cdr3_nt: TGTGCCAGCAGCTTCGGGCCCAGAAACACCATATATTTT
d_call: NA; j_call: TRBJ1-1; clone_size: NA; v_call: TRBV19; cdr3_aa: CASSPRQANTEAFF; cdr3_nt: TGTGCCAGTAGTCCCAGACAGGCGAACACTGAAGCTTTCTTT
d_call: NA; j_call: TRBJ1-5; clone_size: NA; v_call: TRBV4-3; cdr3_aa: CASSQEGRGGSQHF; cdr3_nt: TGCGCCAGCAGCCAAGAAGGGAGGGGGGGGTCTCAGCATTTT
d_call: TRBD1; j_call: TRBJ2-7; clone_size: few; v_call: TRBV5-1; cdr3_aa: CASSKGTGGSEYEQYF; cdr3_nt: TGCGCCAGCAGCAAGGGGACAGGGGGTTCGGAGTACGAGCAGTACTTC
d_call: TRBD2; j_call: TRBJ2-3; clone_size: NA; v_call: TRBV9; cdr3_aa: CASSVEVLAGRTDTQYF; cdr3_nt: TGTGCCAGCAGCGTAGAAGTCCTAGCGGGGCGCACAGATACGCAGTATTTT
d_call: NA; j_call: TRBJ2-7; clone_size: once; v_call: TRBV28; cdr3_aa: CASREGPNRHEQYF; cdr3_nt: TGTGCCAGCAGGGAGGGACCGAATCGCCACGAGCAGTACTTC
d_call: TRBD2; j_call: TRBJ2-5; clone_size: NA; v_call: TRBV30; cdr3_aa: CAWRRSGGVSETQYF; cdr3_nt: TGTGCCTGGAGACGCAGCGGGGGGGTATCGGAGACCCAGTACTTC
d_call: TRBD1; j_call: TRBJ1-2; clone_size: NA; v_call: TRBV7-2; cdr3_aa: CASRPQGGNYGYTF; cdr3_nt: TGTGCCAGCAGGCCCCAGGGGGGGAACTATGGCTACACCTTC
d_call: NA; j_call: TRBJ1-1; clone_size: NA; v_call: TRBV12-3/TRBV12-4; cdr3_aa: CASRGPGEAFF; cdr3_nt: TGTGCCAGCAGGGGGCCTGGTGAAGCTTTCTTT
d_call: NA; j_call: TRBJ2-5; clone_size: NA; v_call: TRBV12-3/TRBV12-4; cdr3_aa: CASSFLGRETQYF; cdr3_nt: TGTGCCAGCAGTTTCTTGGGGAGGGAGACCCAGTACTTC
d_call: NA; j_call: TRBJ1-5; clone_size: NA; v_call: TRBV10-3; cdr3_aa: CAISEHLNQPQHF; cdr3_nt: TGTGCCATCAGTGAGCACCTTAATCAGCCCCAGCATTTT
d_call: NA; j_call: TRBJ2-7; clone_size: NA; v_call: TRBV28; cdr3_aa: CASSSGDTTYEQYF; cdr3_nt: TGTGCCAGCAGTTCTGGGGACACCACCTACGAGCAGTACTTC
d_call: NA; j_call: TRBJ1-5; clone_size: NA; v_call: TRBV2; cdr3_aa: CASSEGRAIGPQHF; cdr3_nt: TGTGCCAGCAGTGAAGGACGGGCGATAGGACCCCAGCATTTT
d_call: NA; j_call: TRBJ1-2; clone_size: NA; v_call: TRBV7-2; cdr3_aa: CASSLELRGMSYTF; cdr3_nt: TGTGCCAGCAGCTTAGAACTCAGGGGTATGAGCTACACCTTC